Listed below are T cell receptor beta chains from one sample, sequenced in a study of T cell changes during pregnancy in multiple sclerosis. Sequencing was performed with immunoSEQ multiplex PCR; in TCRdb, only in-frame clones are kept and a portion is missing. The table includes about 54,000 clones, about 90% detected once. The source was peripheral blood, collected after pregnancy. These receptors were obtained from a female donor in good health, enrolled as a control in a pregnancy study. CDR3s include the opening cysteine and the closing phenylalanine or tryptophan. The D gene is left open where the match is weak. Clone size is shown for a subset of rows, as once, few, many or a class of expanded clone.

TRBD1 | . | TRBJ1-6 | TRBV5-6 | TGTGCCAGCAGCCAACGACAGGGGGCGGGATCACCCCTCCACTTT | CASSQRQGAGSPLHF
TRBD1 | . | TRBJ2-7 | TRBV11-2 | TGTGCCAGCAGCTTAGGTGGGGGGACAGGGGTCTACGAGCAGTACTTC | CASSLGGGTGVYEQYF
. | . | TRBJ1-2 | TRBV5-1 | TGCGCCAGCAGCTTGGCCGCACAATATAGCTCCCACGGGGATGGCTACACCTTC | CASSLAAQYSSHGDGYTF
TRBD1 | . | TRBJ1-4 | TRBV4-3 | TGCGCCAGCAGCCCGGGAGGGGGCGGGAGTGAAAAACTGTTTTTT | CASSPGGGGSEKLFF
. | . | TRBJ2-2 | TRBV5-1 | TGCGCCAGCAGCGTCGCTCAGGGGACCAACACCGGGGAGCTGTTTTTT | CASSVAQGTNTGELFF
. | . | TRBJ2-5 | TRBV7-9 | TGTGCCAGCAGCCGGCAAGAGACCCAGTACTTC | CASSRQETQYF
. | . | TRBJ1-1 | TRBV29-1 | TGCAGCCCGACAAGGGGAGGAGGAGAGACTGAAGCTTTCTTT | CSPTRGGGETEAFF
TRBD1 | . | TRBJ1-5 | TRBV19 | TGTGCCAGTAGCGCAGGGGGCCGTCAGCCCCAGCATTTT | CASSAGGRQPQHF
. | . | TRBJ1-1 | TRBV15 | TGTGCCACCAGCAGAGACCGCGAGACAGGGAACACTGAAGCTTTCTTT | CATSRDRETGNTEAFF
. | . | TRBJ2-5 | TRBV7-7 | TGTGCTAGCAGCTTAATACAGTCCTCCCAAGAGACCCAGTACTTC | CASSLIQSSQETQYF
TRBD1 | . | TRBJ2-3 | TRBV18 | TGTGCCAGCTCACTCGGGACAGTTACACTCACAGATACGCAGTATTTT | CASSLGTVTLTDTQYF
. | once | TRBJ1-1 | TRBV6-5 | TGTGCCAGCAGTTACGGGCAGGGGATTAGGGAAGCTTTCTTT | CASSYGQGIREAFF
. | . | TRBJ2-7 | TRBV21-1 | TGTGCCAGCAGACTGGAGGGCCCCTACGAGCAGTACTTC | CASRLEGPYEQYF
TRBD2 | . | TRBJ2-7 | TRBV4-3 | TGCGCCAGCAGCCAAGGCCCCAGCGGGAGAGGCTACGAGCAGTACTTC | CASSQGPSGRGYEQYF
TRBD2 | . | TRBJ2-3 | TRBV5-1 | TGCGCCAGCAGCCCCACGACTAGCGGATATAGCACAGATACGCAGTATTTT | CASSPTTSGYSTDTQYF
. | once | TRBJ1-5 | TRBV28 | TGTGCCAGCAGTTTTATGGGGCCAAATCAGCCCCAGCATTTT | CASSFMGPNQPQHF
TRBD1 | . | TRBJ1-2 | TRBV18 | TGTGCCAGCTCACCTGGGACAGCCGCCTACACCTTC | CASSPGTAAYTF
. | . | TRBJ2-2 | TRBV19 | TGTGCCAGTAGTTGGGCGAGCCGTGGGACCGGGGAGCTGTTTTTT | CASSWASRGTGELFF
. | . | TRBJ2-3 | TRBV7-9 | TGTGCCAGCAGCTCCACGGGGCTAGCGACCACAGATACGCAGTATTTT | CASSSTGLATTDTQYF
. | once | TRBJ2-3 | TRBV6-4 | TGTGCCAGCAGTGACTCGACAGGCACAGATACGCAGTATTTT | CASSDSTGTDTQYF